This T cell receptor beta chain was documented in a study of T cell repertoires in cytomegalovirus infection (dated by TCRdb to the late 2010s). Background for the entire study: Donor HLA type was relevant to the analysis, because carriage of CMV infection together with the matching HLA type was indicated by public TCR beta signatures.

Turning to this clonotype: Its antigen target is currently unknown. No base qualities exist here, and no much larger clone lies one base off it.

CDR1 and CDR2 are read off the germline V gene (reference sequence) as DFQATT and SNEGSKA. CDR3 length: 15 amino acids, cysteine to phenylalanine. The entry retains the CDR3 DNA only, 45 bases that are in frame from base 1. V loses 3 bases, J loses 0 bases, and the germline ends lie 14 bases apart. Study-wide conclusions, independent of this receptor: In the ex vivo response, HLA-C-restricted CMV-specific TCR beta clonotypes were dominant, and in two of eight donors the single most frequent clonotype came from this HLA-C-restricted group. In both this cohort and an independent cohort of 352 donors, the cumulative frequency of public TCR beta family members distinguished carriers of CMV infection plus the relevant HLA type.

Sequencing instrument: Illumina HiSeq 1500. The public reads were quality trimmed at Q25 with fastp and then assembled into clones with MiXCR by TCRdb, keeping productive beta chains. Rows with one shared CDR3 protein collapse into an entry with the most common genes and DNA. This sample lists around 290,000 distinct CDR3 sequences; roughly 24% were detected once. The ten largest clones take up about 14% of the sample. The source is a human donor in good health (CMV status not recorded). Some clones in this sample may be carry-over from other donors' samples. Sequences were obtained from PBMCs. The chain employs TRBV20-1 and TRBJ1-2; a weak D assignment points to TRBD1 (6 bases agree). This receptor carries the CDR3 CSASDRTETNYGYTF. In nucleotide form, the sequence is TGCAGTGCTAGTGACAGGACAGAAACTAACTATGGCTACACCTTC.